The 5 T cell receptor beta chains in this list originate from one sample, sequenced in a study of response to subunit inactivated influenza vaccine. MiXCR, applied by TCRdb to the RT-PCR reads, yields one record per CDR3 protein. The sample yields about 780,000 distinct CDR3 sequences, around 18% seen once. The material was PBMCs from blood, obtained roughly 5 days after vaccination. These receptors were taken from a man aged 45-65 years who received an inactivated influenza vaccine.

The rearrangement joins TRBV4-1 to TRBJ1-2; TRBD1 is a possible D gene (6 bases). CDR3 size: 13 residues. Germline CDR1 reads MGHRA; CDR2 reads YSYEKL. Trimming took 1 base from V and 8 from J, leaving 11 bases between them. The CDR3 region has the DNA TGCGCCAGCAGCCAAGTCGACAGGTCGGGCTACACCTTC. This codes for CASSQVDRSGYTF.

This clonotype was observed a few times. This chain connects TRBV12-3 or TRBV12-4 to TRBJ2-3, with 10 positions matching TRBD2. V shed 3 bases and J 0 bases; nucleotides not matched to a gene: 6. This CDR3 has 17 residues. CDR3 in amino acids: CASSFASGSFSTDTQYF. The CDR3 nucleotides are TGTGCCAGCAGTTTTGCTAGCGGGAGCTTCAGCACAGATACGCAGTATTTT.

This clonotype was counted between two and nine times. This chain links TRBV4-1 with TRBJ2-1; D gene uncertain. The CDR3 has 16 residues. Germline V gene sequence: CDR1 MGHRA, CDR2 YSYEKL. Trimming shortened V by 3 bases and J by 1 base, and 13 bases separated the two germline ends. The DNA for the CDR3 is TGCGCCAGCAGCCAGAACGGTGGACGGTCCTACAATGAGCAGTTCTTC. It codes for CASSQNGGRSYNEQFF.

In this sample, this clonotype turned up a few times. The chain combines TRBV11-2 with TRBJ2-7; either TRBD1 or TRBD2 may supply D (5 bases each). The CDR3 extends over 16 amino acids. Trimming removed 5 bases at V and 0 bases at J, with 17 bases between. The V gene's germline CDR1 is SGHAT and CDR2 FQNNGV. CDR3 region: CASSHRQLGGSYEQYF. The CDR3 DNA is TGTGCCAGCAGCCATCGACAGCTCGGAGGCTCCTACGAGCAGTACTTC.

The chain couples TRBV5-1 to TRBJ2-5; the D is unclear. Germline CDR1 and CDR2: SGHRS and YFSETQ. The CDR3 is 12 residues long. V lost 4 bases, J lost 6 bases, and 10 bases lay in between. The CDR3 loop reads CASSERLQTQYF. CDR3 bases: TGCGCCAGCAGCGAGAGGTTGCAGACCCAGTACTTC.